The 16 T cell receptor beta chains listed next were all sequenced from one sample in a study of a mutant IDH1 vaccine in newly diagnosed glioma. No antigen has been assigned to these receptors. Time point of the sample: week 35, safety follow-up. Doses comprised 300 ug of mutant IDH1 20-mer peptide each, plus topical imiquimod. Clones were sequenced by immunoSEQ multiplex PCR, and TCRdb holds only the in-frame ones, with some missing. The table lists some 42,000 clones, 83% of them singletons. The sample here was PBMCs, taken from a glioma patient whose treatment included an IDH1 peptide vaccine. Receptors originate from a woman in her forties or fifties with glioma.

CDR3 protein: CASSEDRGREKLFF. CDR3 coding DNA: TGTGCCAGCAGTGAGGACAGGGGGCGAGAAAAACTGTTTTTT. V and J are TRBV6-1 and TRBJ1-4, with 11 nucleotides matching TRBD1. The germline gives CDR1 MNHNS, CDR2 SASEGT. The CDR3 is 14 amino acids. V gave up 3 bases and J gave up 8 bases; unmatched junction bases: 2.

In DNA form, the CDR3 reads TGTGCCAGCAGCTCCATAGCGGGGGGCAACTACGAGCAGTACTTC. Amino acid sequence: CASSSIAGGNYEQYF. This chain connects TRBV5-6 to TRBJ2-7; 10 positions match TRBD2. Germline V lookup: CDR1 SGHDT, CDR2 YYEEEE. V trimming: 3 bases; J trimming: 3 bases; junction bases outside the gene matches: 6. This CDR3 spans 15 amino acids. Supplemented by reference TRBV5-6 and TRBJ2-7, the full variable domain reads DAGVTQSPTHLIKTRGQQVTLRCSPKSGHDTVSWYQQALGQGPQFIFQYYEEEERQRGNFPDRFSGHQFPNYSSELNVNALLLGDSALYLCASSSIAGGNYEQYFGPGTRLTVT.

The V gene is TRBV9, the J gene TRBJ2-5; the match to TRBD2 covers 8 bases. The CDR3 extends over 15 amino acids. After removal of 0 bases from V and 4 bases from J, the junction contained 5 bases not matched to a gene. Germline V gives CDR1 SGDLS, CDR2 YYNGEE. The CDR3 here is CASSVAGGPAETQYF. CDR3 DNA: TGTGCCAGCAGCGTAGCGGGGGGGCCAGCAGAGACCCAGTACTTC.

This clone is a singleton in its sample. The V call is TRBV7-9, the J call TRBJ2-7; maybe TRBD2 (7 bases). The germline V gene has CDR1 SEHNR and CDR2 FQNEAQ (reference sequence). V was shortened by 5 bases and J by 3 bases, with 14 bases between the two germline ends. The CDR3 sequence is 14 residues long. The CDR3 here is CASSAGDKNYEQYF. DNA for the CDR3: TGTGCCAGCAGCGCGGGGGACAAAAACTACGAGCAGTACTTC.

V and J are TRBV6-5 and TRBJ1-3; D is unresolved. V shed 6 bases and J shed 12 bases, with 12 bases lying between them. Germline CDR1 MNHEY, CDR2 SVGAGI. The CDR3 spans 11 residues. CDR3 DNA sequence: TGTGCCAGCAGACAAGCAGAGAACATATATTTT. Translation gives CASRQAENIYF.

The rearrangement links TRBV5-1 to TRBJ2-5; TRBD2 aligns across 13 bases. Germline trimming cut 4 bases from V and 5 bases from J; bases unmatched to any gene: 11. Germline V gives CDR1 SGHRS, CDR2 YFSETQ. CDR3 length equals 17 residues. The DNA of the CDR3 is TGCGCCAGCAGCCCGTCTGAGACTAGCGGGGGGCGGGAGACCCAGTACTTC. Translating gives CASSPSETSGGRETQYF.

The count of this clone is one. This chain joins TRBV5-1 and TRBJ1-4; no firm D call. CDR3 size: 16 residues. Germline lookup yields CDR1 SGHRS and CDR2 YFSETQ. V gave up 0 bases and J gave up 0 bases, with 9 bases separating them. The CDR3 protein is CASSLATTATNEKLFF. The CDR3 bases are TGCGCCAGCAGCTTGGCGACAACTGCAACTAATGAAAAACTGTTTTTT.

This clone was observed once. The chain employs TRBV4-3 and TRBJ1-4, with D possibly being TRBD1 (5 bases). Germline loops: CDR1 LGHNA, CDR2 YSLEER. Trimming stripped 0 bases from V and 7 bases from J, with 15 bases between. The CDR3 is made up of 16 amino acids. The CDR3 region is CASSQDEGWNGEKLFF. CDR3 in DNA: TGCGCCAGCAGCCAAGACGAGGGGTGGAATGGTGAAAAACTGTTTTTT.

V usage is TRBV27 and J usage is TRBJ2-1; TRBD2 matches at 10 bases. V lost 8 bases, J lost 5 bases, and 6 bases stayed unmatched. Per the germline V gene, CDR1 is MNHEY and CDR2 is SMNVEV (reference sequence). This CDR3 spans 14 amino acids. CDR3 protein: CASGKRGGNNEQFF. The CDR3 nucleotides are TGTGCCAGCGGAAAGCGGGGGGGGAACAATGAGCAGTTCTTC.

V is TRBV11-2 and J is TRBJ1-2, with unresolved D. The CDR3 loop spans 14 amino acids. Germline V gives CDR1 SGHAT, CDR2 FQNNGV. The ends were cut back, 0 bases at V and 4 bases at J, with 9 bases in the middle. The CDR3 region is CASSLEPGPYGYTF. Written as DNA, the CDR3 is TGTGCCAGCAGCTTAGAGCCAGGCCCCTATGGCTACACCTTC. The whole variable domain, filled in from reference TRBV11-2 and TRBJ1-2, reads EAGVAQSPRYKIIEKRQSVAFWCNPISGHATLYWYQQILGQGPKLLIQFQNNGVVDDSQLPKDRFSAERLKGVDSTLKIQPAKLEDSAVYLCASSLEPGPYGYTFGSGTRLTVV.

This clone was seen a handful of times. The CDR3 protein is CASSAVAGRRFEQYF. CDR3 nucleotide sequence: TGTGCCAGCAGCGCGGTCGCCGGGAGGCGATTCGAGCAGTACTTC. The J gene is TRBJ2-7, the V gene TRBV7-8; 7 bases fit TRBD2. J lost 6 bases, V lost 5 bases, and 13 bases had no gene match. This CDR3 comprises 15 residues. In germline, CDR1 is SGHVS, CDR2 FQNEAQ.

This chain joins TRBV29-1 and TRBJ1-1; no reliable D call. There are 14 residues in the CDR3. Germline loops: CDR1 SQVTM, CDR2 ANQGSEA. Deletions cut 6 bases from V and 0 bases from J, with 14 bases between. CDR3 amino acids: CSVRQFGMNTEAFF. The CDR3 coding sequence is TGCAGCGTCCGACAATTCGGAATGAACACTGAAGCTTTCTTT.

The chain joins TRBV18 to TRBJ1-5, with 8 bases lining up with TRBD1. The germline gives CDR1 KGHSH, CDR2 LQKENI. The CDR3 totals 16 residues. J lost 4 bases, V lost 6 bases, and 11 bases had no gene match. The CDR3 sequence is CASSSSPGTGNQPQHF. For the CDR3, the DNA is TGTGCCAGCTCGTCCTCTCCCGGGACAGGAAATCAGCCCCAGCATTTT.

This clone appeared a single time. The chain uses TRBV29-1 and TRBJ1-1; TRBD1 is a possible D gene (5 bases). CDR1 and CDR2 (germline): SQVTM, ANQGSEA. This CDR3 is 13 amino acids long. The V end was cut by 3 bases, the J end by 8 bases, with 16 bases between. CDR3 protein: CSVDPPSGVEAFF. CDR3 DNA sequence: TGCAGCGTTGACCCCCCGTCGGGGGTAGAAGCTTTCTTT.

V gene TRBV5-7 combines with J gene TRBJ1-4; D not certain. TRBV5-7 is designated an ORF whose function remains uncertain. The CDR3 has 15 amino acids. V gave up 2 bases and J gave up 0 bases, with 8 bases separating them. CDR3 in DNA: TGTGCCAGCAGCTTTAGACGGACAACTAATGAAAAACTGTTTTTT. Translated, it gives CASSFRRTTNEKLFF.

There are a few counts of this clone. The genes are TRBV29-1 and TRBJ1-1, with D maybe TRBD1 (6 bases). Germline V CDR1 and CDR2: SQVTM, ANQGSEA. V lost 7 bases to trimming and J lost 5 bases, with 17 bases between them. The CDR3 is 13 amino acids. The DNA for the CDR3 is TGCAGCGCTCTAAAGGGGGTTCAGACTGAAGCTTTCTTT. This codes for CSALKGVQTEAFF.